This T cell receptor beta chain emerged from a study of blood T cells in healthy people across ages. Combining a sample-barcoded 5' primer with a J-beta primer mix, a second PCR ran for about 6 to 12 cycles. With 12 random nucleotides, a template-switch adaptor tagged each individual cDNA molecule. MiXCR, run by TCRdb on the 5' RACE reads, gives a single entry per CDR3 protein. The data contain around 1,500,000 distinct CDR3 sequences, approximately 30% of them singletons. The CDR3 length is 13 residues. V was clipped by 1 base and J by 9 bases, with 10 bases between them. No fewer than 5.5 micrograms of total RNA were isolated from every sample.

The source material was blood. The genes are TRBV12-3 or TRBV12-4 and TRBJ2-4; no definite D call. The origin of this receptor is a woman in her thirties in good health. CDR3 region: CASSLGWQAIQYF. DNA of the CDR3: TGTGCCAGCAGTTTAGGGTGGCAGGCCATTCAGTACTTC.